The source of this TCR beta chain is a study of blood T cell repertoires in COVID-19. The CDR3 spans 16 residues. With V trimmed by 1 base and J by 8 bases, 12 bases remained unmatched. CDR1 is SGHKS and CDR2 is YYEKEE in the germline V gene (reference sequence). Clones were sequenced by immunoSEQ multiplex PCR, and TCRdb holds only the in-frame ones, with some missing. The table has approximately 250,000 clones, 70% to 90% seen once. The source material was PBMCs or T cells enriched from blood (not recorded which). This TCR came from a woman aged 40 to 49 with acute COVID-19. The chain couples TRBV5-5 to TRBJ1-2; 9 bases are a match to TRBD1. The CDR3 DNA sequence: TGTGCCAGCAGCTTGCCTAGGGGACAGGGCGGATCCGGCTACACCTTC. This codes for CASSLPRGQGGSGYTF.